This is a list of T cell receptor beta chains from one sample in a study of blood T cell repertoires in COVID-19. Profiling relied on immunoSEQ multiplex PCR, and the TCRdb table lists in-frame clones only, not all of them. This table has over 300,000 clones, under 90% appearing once. The sequencing input was PBMCs or T cells enriched from blood (not recorded which). These receptors all stem from a woman in her late teens or twenties who had recovered from COVID-19. CDR3s include the opening cysteine and the closing phenylalanine or tryptophan. D genes are given only for firm matches. The size entry is marked missing in some rows and otherwise reads once, few, many or a size class.

clone_size j_call d_call v_call cdr3_aa cdr3_nt
. TRBJ1-2 . TRBV6-5 CASSFRGRDGYTF TGTGCCAGCAGTTTTAGGGGTCGGGATGGCTACACCTTC
. TRBJ2-2 . TRBV9 CASRDFNTGELFF TGTGCCAGCAGGGACTTCAACACCGGGGAGCTGTTTTTT
. TRBJ1-6 . TRBV3-1/TRBV3-2 CASSQTTGDSPLHF TGTGCCAGCAGCCAAACGACAGGCGATTCACCCCTCCACTTT
. TRBJ1-3 . TRBV7-2 CASSSYLYSGNTIYF TGTGCCAGCAGCTCCTACCTTTACTCTGGAAACACCATATATTTT
once TRBJ2-3 TRBD2 TRBV10-3 CATTSGGFTDTQYF TGTGCCACGACTAGCGGGGGGTTCACAGATACGCAGTATTTT
. TRBJ1-1 TRBD1 TRBV19 CASSILEGADGTEAFF TGTGCCAGTAGTATCCTTGAGGGGGCGGATGGCACTGAAGCTTTCTTT
. TRBJ1-2 . TRBV28 CASTPSGSNYGYTF TGTGCCTCGACCCCAAGCGGTTCTAACTATGGCTACACCTTC
. TRBJ2-7 . TRBV5-4 CASSLGSAGPPYEQYF TGTGCCAGCAGCTTGGGTTCGGCGGGGCCGCCTTACGAGCAGTACTTC
. TRBJ2-2 . TRBV28 CASSINTGELFF TGTGCCAGCAGTATAAACACCGGGGAGCTGTTTTTT
. TRBJ2-1 TRBD2 TRBV5-1 CASVGPGLWDNEQFF TGCGCCAGTGTTGGACCGGGACTATGGGACAATGAGCAGTTCTTC
few TRBJ1-6 . TRBV3-1/TRBV3-2 CASSRNGLNSPLHF TGTGCCAGCAGCCGAAATGGACTCAATTCACCCCTCCACTTT
. TRBJ2-1 TRBD2 TRBV4-1 CASSQLRGGSYNEQFF TGCGCCAGCAGCCAATTGCGGGGGGGCAGTTACAATGAGCAGTTCTTC
. TRBJ2-7 . TRBV5-4 CASSPRGLSYEQYF TGTGCCAGCAGCCCGAGAGGGCTTTCCTACGAGCAGTACTTC
once TRBJ2-2 TRBD2 TRBV7-9 CASSRTSGTSHTGELFF TGTGCCAGCAGCCGGACTAGCGGGACCTCCCACACCGGGGAGCTGTTTTTT
. TRBJ1-3 TRBD1 TRBV6-5 CASSYSKGTEIYF TGTGCCAGCAGTTACTCAAAAGGGACAGAGATATATTTT
few TRBJ2-7 TRBD1 TRBV28 CASNPTGDSYEQYF TGTGCCAGCAACCCGACAGGGGATTCCTACGAGCAGTACTTC
. TRBJ1-2 . TRBV10-3 CAISEAGTNYGYTF TGTGCCATCAGTGAGGCAGGTACTAACTATGGCTACACCTTC
once TRBJ2-5 TRBD1 TRBV9 CASSQTGGAETQYF TGTGCCAGCAGCCAGACAGGGGGCGCTGAGACCCAGTACTTC
. TRBJ2-2 . TRBV21-1 CASSTKGTGGAGGELFF TGTGCCAGCAGCACGAAGGGGACAGGGGGCGCCGGCGGGGAGCTGTTTTTT
. TRBJ1-5 . TRBV19 CASSIAGRVSNQPQHF TGTGCCAGTAGTATAGCCGGCAGGGTGAGCAATCAGCCCCAGCATTTT
. TRBJ1-1 . TRBV28 CASSSGGEGRTEAFF TGTGCCAGCAGTTCGGGGGGTGAGGGAAGGACTGAAGCTTTCTTT
. TRBJ2-3 TRBD2 TRBV30 CAWTSGFTDTQYF TGTGCCTGGACTAGCGGGTTCACAGATACGCAGTATTTT
. TRBJ1-4 TRBD1 TRBV2 CASWDSYNEKLFF TGTGCCAGCTGGGACAGCTATAATGAAAAACTGTTTTTT
. TRBJ1-2 TRBD1 TRBV27 CASSPTRDRRHYGYTF TGTGCCAGCAGTCCAACCCGGGACAGGAGGCACTATGGCTACACCTTC
. TRBJ2-7 TRBD1 TRBV28 CASSFLGQASYEQYF TGTGCCAGCAGTTTTCTTGGACAGGCGTCCTACGAGCAGTACTTC
. TRBJ1-5 . TRBV7-2 CASSLVGGEPQHF TGTGCCAGCAGCTTAGTAGGGGGTGAGCCCCAGCATTTT
. TRBJ2-1 . TRBV6-5 CAGGLYYNEQFF TGTGCCGGGGGACTTTACTACAATGAGCAGTTCTTC
few TRBJ2-1 . TRBV5-1 CASSLDSSNEQFF TGCGCCAGCAGCTTGGACAGTTCAAACGAGCAGTTCTTC
. TRBJ2-5 TRBD1 TRBV6-1 CASSEPGQKETQYF TGTGCCAGCAGTGAGCCGGGACAGAAAGAGACCCAGTACTTC
. TRBJ2-6 . TRBV18 CASSPFDRPLSGANVLTF TGTGCCAGCTCACCTTTTGACAGGCCGCTCTCTGGGGCCAACGTCCTGACTTTC
. TRBJ1-1 . TRBV11-3 CASSKGGQSNTEAFF TGTGCCAGCAGCAAAGGAGGACAGTCGAACACTGAAGCTTTCTTT
few TRBJ1-2 TRBD1 TRBV10-1 CASSPGTGAYGYTF TGCGCCAGCAGCCCGGGGACAGGGGCCTATGGCTACACCTTC
. TRBJ1-4 TRBD1 TRBV5-1 CASSWDRGKLFF TGCGCCAGCAGCTGGGACAGGGGAAAACTGTTTTTT
. TRBJ1-1 . TRBV5-4 CASSFEDTEAFF TGTGCCAGCAGCTTTGAGGACACTGAAGCTTTCTTT
. TRBJ1-2 . TRBV5-8 CASSPTREGGYTF TGTGCCAGCAGCCCCACTCGGGAAGGTGGCTACACCTTC
. TRBJ2-7 TRBD2 TRBV9 CASSVGGELAAPYEQYF TGTGCCAGCAGCGTAGGGGGGGAACTAGCGGCTCCCTACGAGCAGTACTTC
. TRBJ2-1 . TRBV13 CASSFAGKAYNEQFF TGTGCCAGCAGCTTCGCGGGTAAGGCCTACAATGAGCAGTTCTTC
. TRBJ1-1 . TRBV12-5 CASGWTGGTGGEAFF TGTGCTAGTGGTTGGACGGGAGGGACGGGCGGTGAAGCTTTCTTT
. TRBJ1-2 TRBD1 TRBV5-1 CASSLEGQGRYGYTF TGCGCCAGCAGCTTGGAGGGACAGGGGCGCTATGGCTACACCTTC
. TRBJ1-2 . TRBV5-6 CASSLGQNLYGYTF TGTGCCAGCAGCTTGGGACAGAACCTCTATGGCTACACCTTC
. TRBJ2-1 TRBD2 TRBV5-1 CASSPTWTSGYNEQFF TGCGCCAGCAGCCCCACTTGGACTAGCGGTTACAATGAGCAGTTCTTC